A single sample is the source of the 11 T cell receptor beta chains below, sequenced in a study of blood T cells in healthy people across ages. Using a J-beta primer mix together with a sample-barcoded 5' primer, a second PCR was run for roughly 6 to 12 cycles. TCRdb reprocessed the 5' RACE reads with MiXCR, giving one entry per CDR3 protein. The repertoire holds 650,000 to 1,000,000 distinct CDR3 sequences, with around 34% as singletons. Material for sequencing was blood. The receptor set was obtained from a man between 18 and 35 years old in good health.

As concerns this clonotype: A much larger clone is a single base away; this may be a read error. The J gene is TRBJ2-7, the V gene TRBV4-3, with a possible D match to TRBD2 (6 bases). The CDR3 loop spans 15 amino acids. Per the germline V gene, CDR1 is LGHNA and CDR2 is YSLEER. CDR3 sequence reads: CASSPSLARSHEQYF. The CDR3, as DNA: TGCGCCAGCAGCCCATCACTAGCCCGCTCCCACGAGCAGTACTTC.

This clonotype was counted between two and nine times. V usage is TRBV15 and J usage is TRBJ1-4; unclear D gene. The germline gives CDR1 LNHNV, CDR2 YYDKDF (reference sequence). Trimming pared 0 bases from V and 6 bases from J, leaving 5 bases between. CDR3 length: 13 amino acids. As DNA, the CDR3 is TGTGCCACCAGCAGAGACATAGATGAAAAACTGTTTTTT. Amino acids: CATSRDIDEKLFF.

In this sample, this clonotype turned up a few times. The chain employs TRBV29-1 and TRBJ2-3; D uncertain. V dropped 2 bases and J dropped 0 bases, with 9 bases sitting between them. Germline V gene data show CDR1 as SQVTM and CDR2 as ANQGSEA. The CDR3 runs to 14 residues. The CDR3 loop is CSVERYASTDTQYF. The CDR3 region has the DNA TGCAGCGTTGAACGTTACGCTAGCACAGATACGCAGTATTTT.

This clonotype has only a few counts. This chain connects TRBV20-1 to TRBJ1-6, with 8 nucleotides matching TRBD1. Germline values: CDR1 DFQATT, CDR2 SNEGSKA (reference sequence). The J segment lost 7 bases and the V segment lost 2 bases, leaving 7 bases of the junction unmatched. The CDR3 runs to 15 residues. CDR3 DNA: TGCAGTGCTAGAAAGGGGGGACAGGACAATTCACCCCTCCACTTT. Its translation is CSARKGGQDNSPLHF.

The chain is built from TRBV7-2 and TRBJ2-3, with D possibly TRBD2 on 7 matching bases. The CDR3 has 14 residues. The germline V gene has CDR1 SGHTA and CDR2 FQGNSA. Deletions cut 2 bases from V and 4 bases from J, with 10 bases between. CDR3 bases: TGTGCCAGCAGCTTATGGGAGGGGGCAGATACGCAGTATTTT. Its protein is CASSLWEGADTQYF. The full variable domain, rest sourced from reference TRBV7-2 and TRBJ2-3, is GAGVSQSPSNKVTEKGKDVELRCDPISGHTALYWYRQSLGQGLEFLIYFQGNSAPDKSGLPSDRFSAERTGGSVSTLTIQRTQQEDSAVYLCASSLWEGADTQYFGPGTRLTVL.

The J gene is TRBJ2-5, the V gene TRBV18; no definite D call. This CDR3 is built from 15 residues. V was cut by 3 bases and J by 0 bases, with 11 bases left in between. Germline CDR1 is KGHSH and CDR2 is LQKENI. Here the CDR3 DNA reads TGTGCCAGCTCACCGCGGTCAGGACACCAAGAGACCCAGTACTTC. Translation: CASSPRSGHQETQYF.

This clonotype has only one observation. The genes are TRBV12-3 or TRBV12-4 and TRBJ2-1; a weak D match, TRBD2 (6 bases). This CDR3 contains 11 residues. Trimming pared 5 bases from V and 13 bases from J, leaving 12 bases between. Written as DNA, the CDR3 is TGTGCCAGCAGTCAGCGGGCGACCCAGTTCTTC. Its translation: CASSQRATQFF.

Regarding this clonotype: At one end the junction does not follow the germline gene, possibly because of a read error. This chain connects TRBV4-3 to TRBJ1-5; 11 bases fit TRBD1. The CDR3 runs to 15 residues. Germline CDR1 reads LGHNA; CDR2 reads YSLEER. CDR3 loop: CVSSPTGQGDQPQHF. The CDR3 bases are TGCGTCAGCAGCCCCACGGGACAGGGGGATCAGCCCCAGCATTTT.

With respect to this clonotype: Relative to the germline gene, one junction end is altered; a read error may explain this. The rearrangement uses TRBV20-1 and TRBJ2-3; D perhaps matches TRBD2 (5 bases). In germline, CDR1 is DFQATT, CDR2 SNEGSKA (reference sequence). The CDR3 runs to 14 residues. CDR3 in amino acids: CSTRGPPASDTQYF. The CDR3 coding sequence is TGCAGTACTAGAGGTCCCCCAGCATCAGATACGCAGTATTTT.

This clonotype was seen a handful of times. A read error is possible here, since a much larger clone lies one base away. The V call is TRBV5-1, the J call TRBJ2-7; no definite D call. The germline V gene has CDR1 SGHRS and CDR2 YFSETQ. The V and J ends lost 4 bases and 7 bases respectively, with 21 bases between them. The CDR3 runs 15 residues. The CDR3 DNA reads TGCGCCAGCAGCAAGGGCCACGACTCCTACAATGAGCAGTACTTC. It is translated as CASSKGHDSYNEQYF.

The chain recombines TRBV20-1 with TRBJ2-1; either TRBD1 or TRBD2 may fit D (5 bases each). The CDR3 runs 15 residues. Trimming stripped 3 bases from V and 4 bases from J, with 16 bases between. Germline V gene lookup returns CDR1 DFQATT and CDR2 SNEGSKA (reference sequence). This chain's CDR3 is CSARGLGVLYNEQFF. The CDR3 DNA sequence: TGCAGTGCTAGGGGTCTGGGGGTGTTATACAATGAGCAGTTCTTC.